These 6 T cell receptor beta chains were sequenced from one sample in a study of cytomegalovirus exposure and HLA in healthy donors. Primers for the PCR totalled 60 Vbeta and 13 Jbeta. Repertoires were generated with immunoSEQ multiplex PCR, while TCRdb's copy carries only in-frame clones and drops some. The table includes about 210,000 clones, 83% detected once. Sequencing was done on a sample of PBMCs. The receptor set was obtained from a man aged 35 to 55 in good health and CMV-seropositive.

This chain connects TRBV30 to TRBJ1-1; 8 bases are shared with TRBD1. V lost 4 bases, J lost 1 base, and 2 bases stayed unmatched. This CDR3 contains 13 residues. The V gene's germline CDR1 is GTSNPN and CDR2 SVGIG (reference sequence). The CDR3 protein is CAWTGGRNTEAFF. In DNA form, the CDR3 reads TGTGCCTGGACAGGGGGCAGGAACACTGAAGCTTTCTTT.

V gene TRBV7-2 combines with J gene TRBJ2-7; no definite D call. The CDR3 covers 14 residues. Trimming stripped 0 bases from V and 2 bases from J, with 8 bases between. In germline, CDR1 is SGHTA, CDR2 FQGNSA. The CDR3 sequence: CASSLALETYEQYF. The CDR3 DNA is TGTGCCAGCAGCTTAGCACTGGAGACCTACGAGCAGTACTTC.

The chain employs TRBV6-5 and TRBJ1-1; D ambiguous. Trimming pared 2 bases from V and 0 bases from J, leaving 13 bases between. Per germline, CDR1 MNHEY and CDR2 SVGAGI. The CDR3 runs to 16 residues. CDR3 nucleotides: TGTGCCAGCAGTTACAGAGGAGGACGATTGAACACTGAAGCTTTCTTT. Its protein is CASSYRGGRLNTEAFF.

The gene calls are TRBV28 and TRBJ1-1; possibly TRBD1 for D (6 bases). Trimming left V 5 bases short and J 1 base short, with 11 bases between. Germline V gene data show CDR1 as MDHEN and CDR2 as SYDVKM. The CDR3 is 14 amino acids. The CDR3 spells CASSRLQGNTEAFF. CDR3 nucleotides: TGTGCCAGCAGTCGTTTACAGGGGAACACTGAAGCTTTCTTT.

The chain employs TRBV11-1 and TRBJ2-1; tentatively, D is TRBD2 (5 bases). Germline loops: CDR1 SGHAT, CDR2 FQDESV (reference sequence). This CDR3 contains 16 residues. V lost 1 base and J 6 bases, leaving 16 bases between the germline ends. The CDR3 protein is CASSLGASRLINEQFF. CDR3 DNA sequence: TGTGCCAGCAGCTTAGGGGCTAGCAGATTAATCAATGAGCAGTTCTTC. Variable domain in full (rest from reference TRBV11-1 and TRBJ2-1): EAEVAQSPRYKITEKSQAVAFWCDPISGHATLYWYRQILGQGPELLVQFQDESVVDDSQLPKDRFSAERLKGVDSTLKIQPAELGDSAMYLCASSLGASRLINEQFFGPGTRLTVL.

The chain is built from TRBV7-2 and TRBJ1-2, with D unclear. The CDR3 has 13 residues. The V gene lost 5 bases and the J gene lost 5 bases, with 12 bases spanning the gap. Germline V gives CDR1 SGHTA, CDR2 FQGNSA. CDR3 DNA: TGTGCCAGCAGCCCCCGGGGAGGTTATGGCTACACCTTC. Translation gives CASSPRGGYGYTF. Supplemented by reference TRBV7-2 and TRBJ1-2, the full variable domain reads GAGVSQSPSNKVTEKGKDVELRCDPISGHTALYWYRQSLGQGLEFLIYFQGNSAPDKSGLPSDRFSAERTGGSVSTLTIQRTQQEDSAVYLCASSPRGGYGYTFGSGTRLTVV.